These T cell receptor beta chains were read from a single sample in a study of cytomegalovirus exposure and HLA in healthy donors. The protocol was immunoSEQ multiplex PCR, while the TCRdb copy is restricted to in-frame clones and leaves out a portion. The top ten clones hold 9.5% to 13% of a sample with 100,000 to 150,000 clones, around 70% of them seen once. The sequencing input was PBMCs. All receptors derive from a woman between 45 and 65 years old in good health and CMV-seropositive. Both conserved end residues are part of each CDR3. D genes are given only for firm matches. Size is omitted from some rows. Given values are once, few, many or a class for expanded clones.

d_call | j_call | v_call | clone_size | cdr3_nt | cdr3_aa
TRBD1 | TRBJ1-2 | TRBV18 | . | TGTGCCAGCTCACCCGGACAGGGGGGGCAGATCTATGGCTACACCTTC | CASSPGQGGQIYGYTF
TRBD2 | TRBJ2-2 | TRBV28 | few | TGTGCCAGCAGTTTATGGTCCCTAGCGGGAGGGCCCGGGGAGCTGTTTTTT | CASSLWSLAGGPGELFF
. | TRBJ1-2 | TRBV27 | few | TGTGCCAGCAGTTTATTTATGGCAGAACAAAACTATGGCTACACCTTC | CASSLFMAEQNYGYTF
TRBD1 | TRBJ1-2 | TRBV6-6 | few | TGTGCCAGCAGTGACAGGGGCTATGGCTACACCTTC | CASSDRGYGYTF
. | TRBJ1-1 | TRBV7-8 | . | TGTGCCAGCAGCTTAGCAGGGGCGTCGTACACTGAAGCTTTCTTT | CASSLAGASYTEAFF
. | TRBJ2-7 | TRBV6-1 | . | TGTGCCAGCAGTGAGGAGAGCGGCGCTTCCTACGAGCAGTACTTC | CASSEESGASYEQYF
. | TRBJ1-2 | TRBV28 | . | TGTGCCAGCAGCGTAGACAGGAGAGGGGGCTACACCTTC | CASSVDRRGGYTF
. | TRBJ1-2 | TRBV29-1 | . | TGCAGCGTTTTACCACAGGGTAACTATGGCTACACCTTC | CSVLPQGNYGYTF
TRBD2 | TRBJ2-3 | TRBV5-1 | few | TGCGCCAGCAGCTTGGCACTAGCGGGGGGGATGCATACAGATACGCAGTATTTT | CASSLALAGGMHTDTQYF
TRBD2 | TRBJ2-3 | TRBV7-9 | few | TGTGCCAGCAGCTTAGAGTTCGGGGGGGCAGGAGATACGCAGTATTTT | CASSLEFGGAGDTQYF
. | TRBJ1-5 | TRBV7-2 | . | TGTGCCAGCAGCATAACAGGGTTTCAGCCCCAGCATTTT | CASSITGFQPQHF
. | TRBJ1-1 | TRBV14 | . | TGTGCCAGCAGCCAATACATGAACACTGAAGCTTTCTTT | CASSQYMNTEAFF
. | TRBJ2-1 | TRBV13 | . | TGTGCCAGCAGCGCCAGGGGAGGGGCCCAGGGGTTCTTC | CASSARGGAQGFF
. | TRBJ2-2 | TRBV5-4 | . | TGTGCCAGCAGCTCGGACTACCCTAACACCGGGGAGCTGTTTTTT | CASSSDYPNTGELFF
. | TRBJ2-3 | TRBV28 | . | TGTGCCAGCAGTTCTATGTCCCACCGACTACGCACAGATACGCAGTATTTT | CASSSMSHRLRTDTQYF
TRBD1 | TRBJ1-1 | TRBV19 | . | TGTGCCAGTAGTTTGCAGGGGACAGGAAACACTGAAGCTTTCTTT | CASSLQGTGNTEAFF
. | TRBJ1-1 | TRBV5-4 | once | TGTGCCAGCAGCTCACTAGCGTCCCCCAGGATGGGCACTGAAGCTTTCTTT | CASSSLASPRMGTEAFF
. | TRBJ1-5 | TRBV19 | once | TGTGCCAGTAGTACAACGGCCGGACAGAGCAATCAGCCCCAGCATTTT | CASSTTAGQSNQPQHF
. | TRBJ1-6 | TRBV2 | . | TGTGCCAGCAACAGGCAGGGCGACTATAATTCACCCCTCCACTTT | CASNRQGDYNSPLHF
TRBD2 | TRBJ2-1 | TRBV28 | . | TGTGCCAGCAGTTCCCTAGCGGGAGTGTACAATGAGCAGTTCTTC | CASSSLAGVYNEQFF
TRBD1 | TRBJ1-1 | TRBV18 | . | TGTGCCAGCTCACCCACCCGACAGGGTAGGGCGACTGAAGCTTTCTTT | CASSPTRQGRATEAFF
. | TRBJ2-3 | TRBV7-2 | . | TGTGCCAGCAGCCCCGGCGGAGGAGTAGCAGATACGCAGTATTTT | CASSPGGGVADTQYF
TRBD1 | TRBJ1-5 | TRBV5-6 | . | TGTGCCAGCAGCTTACGGGACAGTCGAAATCAGCCCCAGCATTTT | CASSLRDSRNQPQHF
TRBD2 | TRBJ2-3 | TRBV7-9 | . | TGTGCCAGCAGCTTAGGGACTAGCGGGAGCTCAGATACGCAGTATTTT | CASSLGTSGSSDTQYF
TRBD1 | TRBJ1-6 | TRBV5-1 | . | TGCGCCAGCCGCGCCGGGACAGGGGCTAATTCACCCCTCCACTTT | CASRAGTGANSPLHF
TRBD1 | TRBJ2-2 | TRBV5-5 | . | TGTGCCAGCAGCGCCGGGGGACAGGGTTTCGGGGAGCTGTTTTTT | CASSAGGQGFGELFF
. | TRBJ1-4 | TRBV7-6 | . | TGTGCCAGCAGCTTAGATCGGGGTAATGAAAAACTGTTTTTT | CASSLDRGNEKLFF
. | TRBJ1-1 | TRBV6-5 | few | TGTGCCAGCAGGACTACATCTGAAGCTTTCTTT | CASRTTSEAFF
. | TRBJ2-5 | TRBV7-9 | . | TGTGCCAGCAGCCCAGGGGAGACCCAGTACTTC | CASSPGETQYF
TRBD2 | TRBJ2-7 | TRBV7-2 | . | TGTGCCAGCAGCTTAGGGCGGGGCGGGAGGGCCGTCGACGAGCAGTACTTC | CASSLGRGGRAVDEQYF
TRBD1 | TRBJ1-1 | TRBV28 | once | TGTGCCAGCAATATACAGGGGCAACCTGAAGCTTTCTTT | CASNIQGQPEAFF
. | TRBJ1-3 | TRBV9 | . | TGTGCCAGCAGCGTACCGGGCTCTGGAAACACCATATATTTT | CASSVPGSGNTIYF
TRBD1 | TRBJ2-6 | TRBV18 | few | TGTGCCAGCTCACCAGGTAACAGGGGAACTGGGGCCAACGTCCTGACTTTC | CASSPGNRGTGANVLTF
. | TRBJ2-3 | TRBV29-1 | . | TGCAGCGTTGAAGTAAATTCAGATACGCAGTATTTT | CSVEVNSDTQYF
TRBD1 | TRBJ2-7 | TRBV19 | . | TGTGCCAGTAGTATTGGGACAGGGGGGTACGAGCAGTACTTC | CASSIGTGGYEQYF
. | TRBJ2-3 | TRBV9 | . | TGTGCCAGCAGCCGAGCTCCTAATACAGATACGCAGTATTTT | CASSRAPNTDTQYF
TRBD1 | TRBJ1-2 | TRBV5-8 | . | TGTGCCAGCAGCTTGGTGACAGGGTGGTTAGCCTATGGCTACACCTTC | CASSLVTGWLAYGYTF
. | TRBJ1-1 | TRBV6-6 | few | TGTGCCAGCAGCCCAGGTAACACTGAAGCTTTCTTT | CASSPGNTEAFF
TRBD1 | TRBJ1-1 | TRBV27 | . | TGTGCCAGCAGTATGGACAGGGTGGACGTCACTGAAGCTTTCTTT | CASSMDRVDVTEAFF
TRBD1 | TRBJ1-5 | TRBV28 | . | TGTGCCAGCAGTTGGGACAGGGAAAGCAATCAGCCCCAGCATTTT | CASSWDRESNQPQHF
TRBD1 | TRBJ1-5 | TRBV19 | few | TGTGCCAGTAGCAGCGAGGGACAGGGGAGGCAGCCCCAGCATTTT | CASSSEGQGRQPQHF
TRBD1 | TRBJ1-1 | TRBV15 | . | TGTGCCACCAGCAGGGACAGGGCGGCGGACACTGAAGCTTTCTTT | CATSRDRAADTEAFF
TRBD2 | TRBJ2-5 | TRBV30 | . | TGTGCCTGGAGTGTAGGAGCGGGGGGGAGGGTAGAGACCCAGTACTTC | CAWSVGAGGRVETQYF
. | TRBJ1-5 | TRBV30 | . | TGTGCCTGGAATATGGGGGGGGGATTTCAGGGCAATCAGCCCCAGCATTTT | CAWNMGGGFQGNQPQHF
TRBD2 | TRBJ2-3 | TRBV9 | . | TGTGCCAGCAGCGTAGGCACTAGCGGCACAGATACGCAGTATTTT | CASSVGTSGTDTQYF
TRBD1 | TRBJ1-1 | TRBV6-1 | . | TGTGCCAGCAGTGAAACTTGGACAGGGGGCACTGAAGCTTTCTTT | CASSETWTGGTEAFF
. | TRBJ1-6 | TRBV5-4 | . | TGTGCCAGCAGCCGGGGGAGCAGTAATTCACCCCTCCACTTT | CASSRGSSNSPLHF
. | TRBJ2-3 | TRBV10-3 | . | TGTGCCATCAGTGAGCCGAGCGTAGTAGTTACAGATACGCAGTATTTT | CAISEPSVVVTDTQYF
TRBD2 | TRBJ2-3 | TRBV30 | few | TGTGCCTGGAACAGCGGGAGTGGGGCAGATACGCAGTATTTT | CAWNSGSGADTQYF
TRBD1 | TRBJ2-5 | TRBV7-2 | . | TGTGCCAGCAGCTGGGGGACAGGGACCGAGACCCAGTACTTC | CASSWGTGTETQYF
TRBD1 | TRBJ1-2 | TRBV5-6 | . | TGTGCCAGCAGGTCGGGACAGCTCTATTATGACGGTGGCTACACCTTC | CASRSGQLYYDGGYTF
TRBD2 | TRBJ2-3 | TRBV7-3 | . | TGTGCCAGCAGCTCCGGACTAGCGGGAGGGAGCACAGATACGCAGTATTTT | CASSSGLAGGSTDTQYF
. | TRBJ1-4 | TRBV4-3 | . | TGCGCCAGCAGCCAAGCGAGCGGATTAAAACTGTTTTTT | CASSQASGLKLFF
. | TRBJ2-1 | TRBV10-1 | . | TGCGCCAGCAGTCGGCCAGGGTCAAGCTACAATGAGCAGTTCTTC | CASSRPGSSYNEQFF
TRBD2 | TRBJ2-6 | TRBV28 | . | TGTGCCAGCAGTCCGGGACTAGCGGGAGTTTTTGGGGCCAACGTCCTGACTTTC | CASSPGLAGVFGANVLTF
. | TRBJ1-1 | TRBV7-2 | once | TGTGCCAGCAGCTTTTCGGCGGAGAACACTGAAGCTTTCTTT | CASSFSAENTEAFF
TRBD2 | TRBJ2-3 | TRBV28 | . | TGTGCCAGCAGTTTAGGCGGGAGGGCCGGAGATACGCAGTATTTT | CASSLGGRAGDTQYF